The 25 T cell receptor beta chains below were found in one sample sequenced in a study of T cells in Graves' hyperthyroidism and ophthalmopathy. From RNA transcripts, TCR beta CDR3 regions were amplified. The HTBI primer set was used in a first-round RT-PCR of the TCR CDR3. TCRdb recomputed calls from the multiplex PCR reads with MiXCR, one row per CDR3 protein. Of hundreds of thousands of distinct CDR3 sequences in the sample, roughly 15% are singletons; the top ten hold roughly a tenth. Sequencing was done on a sample of blood. These receptors were taken from a woman in her late teens or twenties with Graves' hyperthyroidism.

With respect to this clonotype: A single base separates this from a much larger clone, so it may be a read error. The chain links TRBV7-3 to TRBJ1-2; no clear D gene. The CDR3 is 11 residues long. Trimming left V 5 bases short and J 3 bases short, with 4 bases between. CDR1 SGHTA and CDR2 FQGTGA come from the germline V gene. CDR3 amino acids: CASSPYYGYTF. CDR3 DNA sequence: TGTGCCAGCAGCCCTTACTATGGCTACACCTTC.

There are many counts of this clonotype. J is TRBJ2-3 and V is TRBV6-5; TRBD2 aligns across 9 bases. From germline, CDR1 is MNHEY and CDR2 SVGAGI. The CDR3 is made up of 16 amino acids. Trimming removed 7 bases from V and 0 bases from J; junction bases left unmatched: 8. The DNA of the CDR3 is TGTGCCAGCATCAATCGCGGGGGGGGGAGCACAGATACGCAGTATTTT. As protein: CASINRGGGSTDTQYF.

Regarding this clonotype: The germline gene is not matched at one end of the junction; a read error may be the cause. This chain joins TRBV20-1 and TRBJ2-4; possibly TRBD2 for D (5 bases). The V gene's germline CDR1 is DFQATT and CDR2 SNEGSKA (reference sequence). The CDR3 covers 12 residues. Here the CDR3 reads CSAPSRGNTQYF. CDR3 nucleotides: TGCAGTGCTCCCTCCCGGGGAAACACTCAGTACTTC.

Ten or more counts support this clonotype. This chain joins TRBV27 and TRBJ2-1, with a tentative D call TRBD1 (6 bases). V was pared by 7 bases and J by 6 bases, with 13 bases between. The CDR3 is 13 amino acids. CDR1 and CDR2 (germline): MNHEY, SMNVEV (reference sequence). CDR3 region: CASNRRGSNEQFF. CDR3 DNA: TGTGCCAGCAACAGAAGGGGGAGCAATGAGCAGTTCTTC.

CDR3 coding DNA: TGCGCCAGCAGCTTGGCCAGTATGAACACTGAAGCTTTCTTT. Residues: CASSLASMNTEAFF. The V and J genes are TRBV5-1 and TRBJ1-1; D not resolved. This CDR3 region has 14 residues. From germline, CDR1 is SGHRS and CDR2 YFSETQ. The ends were cut back, 0 bases at V and 0 bases at J, with 6 bases in the middle.

This clonotype came up many times. The J gene is TRBJ2-7, the V gene TRBV30, with 7 bases identical to TRBD1. The junction had 5 bases not matched to a gene; V was cut back by 3 bases and J by 3 bases. The CDR3 length is 13 residues. From germline, CDR1 is GTSNPN and CDR2 SVGIG (reference sequence). DNA for the CDR3: TGTGCCTGGAGGGGAAGGGACAGCTACGAGCAGTACTTC. Translation gives CAWRGRDSYEQYF.

This clonotype was counted many times. The chain recombines TRBV5-6 with TRBJ1-5, with a tentative D call TRBD1 (5 bases). Germline V gene data show CDR1 as SGHDT and CDR2 as YYEEEE. The CDR3 totals 15 residues. V was trimmed by 2 bases and J by 2 bases, leaving 11 bases between them. CDR3: CASSFGGSGNQPQHF. CDR3 nucleotides: TGTGCCAGCAGCTTCGGGGGGTCGGGCAATCAGCCCCAGCATTTT.

V usage is TRBV20-1 and J usage is TRBJ2-7; 12 bases agree with TRBD2. This CDR3 contains 17 residues. Trimming cost V 5 bases and J 5 bases; bases outside gene matches: 16. CDR1 DFQATT and CDR2 SNEGSKA come from the germline V gene (reference sequence). CDR3 protein: CSAARSTSGRIVDEQYF. DNA for the CDR3: TGCAGTGCTGCCCGATCCACTAGCGGGAGGATAGTTGACGAGCAGTACTTC.

This clonotype was recorded at least ten times. The chain joins TRBV12-3 or TRBV12-4 to TRBJ2-1, with 7 bases matching TRBD2. V lost 1 base to trimming and J lost 0 bases; unmatched junction nucleotides: 3. The CDR3 has 16 residues. The CDR3 is CASSLVGGSSYNEQFF. The CDR3 DNA is TGTGCCAGCAGTTTAGTCGGCGGGAGCTCCTACAATGAGCAGTTCTTC.

This sequence joins TRBV19 and TRBJ1-4; a possible D gene is TRBD1 (6 bases). CDR1 is LNHDA and CDR2 is SQIVND in the germline V gene (reference sequence). CDR3 size: 19 residues. V shed 0 bases and J shed 5 bases, with 22 bases lying between them. CDR3 nucleotide sequence: TGTGCCAGTAGTATAGAGTCAACGTTGGACAGTCACAAAAATGAAAAACTGTTTTTT. Translation gives CASSIESTLDSHKNEKLFF.

The chain couples TRBV13 to TRBJ2-1; TRBD2 matches 7 bases. J was trimmed by 5 bases and V by 10 bases; bases with no gene match: 14. This CDR3 has 15 amino acids. Germline V lookup: CDR1 PRHDT, CDR2 FYEKMQ (reference sequence). DNA of the CDR3: TGTGCCACCACGCTCTTGGCTAGCGGCCACAATGAGCAGTTCTTC. Translated: CATTLLASGHNEQFF.

This clonotype was picked up many times. V is TRBV12-3 or TRBV12-4 and J is TRBJ2-1; D is unresolved. Trimming removed 3 bases from V and 1 base from J, with 16 bases in between. The CDR3 is made up of 17 amino acids. The DNA of the CDR3 is TGTGCCAGCAGTTTCCATCCCACGACGGTTTCCTACAATGAGCAGTTCTTC. Amino acid sequence: CASSFHPTTVSYNEQFF.

This rearrangement joins TRBV29-1 to TRBJ2-4; D gene unclear. Trimming left V 1 base short and J 7 bases short, with 5 bases between. The CDR3 extends over 11 amino acids. From germline, CDR1 is SQVTM and CDR2 ANQGSEA. CDR3 DNA: TGCAGCGTTGAAGTTCGGAACATTCAGTACTTC. Amino acid sequence: CSVEVRNIQYF.

A note on this clonotype: A much bigger clone sits one base away, suggesting this may be a read error. As the CDR3 is not closed by the conserved phenylalanine or tryptophan, this likely results from a read error. The rearrangement joins TRBV6-2 or TRBV6-3 to TRBJ2-7, with D maybe TRBD2 (6 bases). The CDR3 covers 16 residues. Germline V CDR1 and CDR2: MNHEY, SVGEGT. V was shortened by 5 bases and J by 0 bases, with 17 bases between the two germline ends. The CDR3 region is CASSLAGLAYSYEQYL. In DNA form, the CDR3 reads TGTGCCAGCAGTCTCGCAGGGCTAGCGTACTCCTACGAGCAGTACCTC.

In its sample, this clonotype was seen a few times. The V call is TRBV30, the J call TRBJ2-1; 11 bases map to TRBD2. The germline V gene has CDR1 GTSNPN and CDR2 SVGIG (reference sequence). V lost 2 bases and J lost 5; bases outside the gene matches: 11. The length of the CDR3 is 17 residues. CDR3 protein: CAWSSFLAGGRDNEQFF. The CDR3 DNA reads TGTGCCTGGAGTTCTTTCTTAGCGGGAGGGCGGGACAATGAGCAGTTCTTC.

This clonotype was counted ten times or more. The genes are TRBV29-1 and TRBJ2-7, with TRBD2 matching 12 bases. This CDR3 comprises 15 residues. From germline, CDR1 is SQVTM and CDR2 ANQGSEA. The V gene end was trimmed by 5 bases and the J gene end by 1 base; junction bases not matched to a gene: 6. DNA for the CDR3: TGCAGCGTTCGCCCTACTAGCGGGAGGTCCTACGAGCAGTACTTC. Its protein product is CSVRPTSGRSYEQYF.

The rearrangement uses TRBV7-9 and TRBJ1-1; the D gene is possibly TRBD1 (5 bases). Germline V gene data show CDR1 as SEHNR and CDR2 as FQNEAQ (reference sequence). The V gene lost 5 bases and the J gene lost 6 bases, with 31 bases spanning the gap. This CDR3 is 19 amino acids long. Written as DNA, the CDR3 is TGTGCCAGCAGCCCCTGGAGCGGCTTTACGTCCGACAGCCAGGCTGAAGCTTTCTTT. Protein product: CASSPWSGFTSDSQAEAFF.

CDR3 region: CASKWGTYEQYF. CDR3 DNA sequence: TGTGCCAGCAAATGGGGTACCTACGAGCAGTACTTC. V gene TRBV13 combines with J gene TRBJ2-7; D unclear. Deletions cut 7 bases from V and 2 bases from J, with 9 bases between. CDR3 length: 12 amino acids. Germline CDR1 is PRHDT and CDR2 is FYEKMQ (reference sequence).

The chain carries TRBV4-1 and TRBJ2-7; D call uncertain. V shed 6 bases and J shed 0 bases, with 12 bases lying between them. Germline CDR1 is MGHRA and CDR2 is YSYEKL. The CDR3 has 14 amino acids. The CDR3 spells CASSRAQSSYEQYF. CDR3 sequence (DNA): TGCGCCAGCAGTAGGGCGCAATCCTCCTACGAGCAGTACTTC.

This clonotype was seen a few times. The chain joins TRBV28 to TRBJ2-3, with 11 nucleotides matching TRBD2. The V gene end was trimmed by 6 bases and the J gene end by 5 bases; junction bases not matched to a gene: 10. Germline V gene lookup returns CDR1 MDHEN and CDR2 SYDVKM. CDR3 length: 16 residues. This CDR3 is CASSTSLAGGIDTQYF. The CDR3 DNA follows: TGTGCCAGCAGCACCTCCCTAGCGGGAGGAATAGATACGCAGTATTTT.

This clonotype has just a few counts. The chain links TRBV7-2 to TRBJ2-1; unclear D gene. Germline CDR1 SGHTA, CDR2 FQGNSA. This CDR3 contains 14 residues. With 0 bases removed from V and 9 bases from J, the gap between germline ends came to 12 bases. CDR3 loop: CASSLAPLWGEQFF. The CDR3 nucleotides read TGTGCCAGCAGCTTAGCCCCATTATGGGGTGAGCAGTTCTTC.

This clonotype was found many times. V is TRBV2 and J is TRBJ2-3, with D possibly being TRBD2 (6 bases). The CDR3 covers 13 residues. The V gene lost 6 bases and the J gene lost 2 bases, with 9 bases spanning the gap. Germline V CDR1 and CDR2: SNHLY, FYNNEI. The CDR3 sequence is CASSGRTTDTQYF. CDR3 DNA: TGTGCCAGCAGCGGGAGAACCACAGATACGCAGTATTTT.

This clonotype occurred many times. V gene TRBV2 combines with J gene TRBJ2-7; 14 positions match TRBD2. In germline, CDR1 is SNHLY, CDR2 FYNNEI. The ends lost 6 bases at V and 2 bases at J; junction bases unmatched: 12. The CDR3 runs 18 residues. The CDR3 coding sequence is TGTGCCAGCAGACGGGGACTAGCGGGAGTAAAGGGAGCCTACGAGCAGTACTTC. It translates to CASRRGLAGVKGAYEQYF.

This clonotype was seen many times. J is TRBJ2-1 and V is TRBV18; D is perhaps TRBD1 or TRBD2 (5 bases each). CDR3 length: 16 amino acids. With 4 bases removed from V and 5 bases from J, the gap between germline ends came to 18 bases. Per germline, CDR1 KGHSH and CDR2 LQKENI. CDR3 in DNA: TGTGCCAGCTCACAAAGGACGGGACCTTTCAACAATGAGCAGTTCTTC. Protein sequence: CASSQRTGPFNNEQFF.

This clonotype was detected a few times. V is TRBV6-4 and J is TRBJ2-3; TRBD2 aligns across 10 bases. The trim removed 2 bases at V and 2 bases at J, leaving 7 bases unmatched. The germline V gene has CDR1 MRHNA and CDR2 SNTAGT. CDR3 length equals 17 residues. The CDR3 is CASSDKYLAGATDTQYF. CDR3 nucleotides: TGTGCCAGCAGTGACAAGTATCTAGCGGGAGCCACAGATACGCAGTATTTT.